Each of the 22 T cell receptor beta chains below was sequenced from the same sample in a study of blood T cell repertoires in COVID-19. Repertoires were generated with immunoSEQ multiplex PCR, while TCRdb's copy carries only in-frame clones and drops some. The sample lists about 190,000 clones; over 70% were seen once. Sequenced material: peripheral blood. These receptor sequences come from a man aged 55 to 69 with active or convalescent COVID-19.

The chain employs TRBV9 and TRBJ1-2, with TRBD1 matching 10 bases. The V and J ends lost 0 bases and 6 bases, in that order; junction bases with no gene match: 8. Germline CDR1 is SGDLS and CDR2 is YYNGEE. CDR3 length: 16 residues. CDR3 region: CASSVAFGQGEDGYTF. The CDR3 DNA reads as TGTGCCAGCAGCGTAGCTTTTGGACAGGGGGAAGATGGCTACACCTTC.

This clone was detected ten times or more. The rearrangement links TRBV28 to TRBJ2-7; D might be TRBD2 (6 bases). Germline V gene sequence: CDR1 MDHEN, CDR2 SYDVKM. This CDR3 has 14 residues. With 3 bases removed from V and 2 bases from J, the gap between germline ends came to 11 bases. The CDR3 sequence: CASSFGRQAYEQYF. The CDR3, as DNA: TGTGCCAGCAGTTTTGGGAGGCAGGCCTACGAGCAGTACTTC.

The chain has TRBV5-4 and TRBJ2-3, with 12 bases that match TRBD2. The CDR3 has 15 residues. V lost 4 bases and J lost 3; bases outside the gene matches: 3. CDR1 is SGHNT, CDR2 YYREEE, per germline (reference sequence). The CDR3: CASSQGLAGTDTQYF. Here the CDR3 DNA reads TGTGCCAGCAGCCAAGGACTAGCGGGAACAGATACGCAGTATTTT. Full variable domain (missing parts from reference TRBV5-4 and TRBJ2-3): ETGVTQSPTHLIKTRGQQVTLRCSSQSGHNTVSWYQQALGQGPQFIFQYYREEENGRGNFPPRFSGLQFPNYSSELNVNALELDDSALYLCASSQGLAGTDTQYFGPGTRLTVL.

This rearrangement joins TRBV19 to TRBJ2-7, with 13 bases fitting TRBD2. In germline, CDR1 is LNHDA, CDR2 SQIVND (reference sequence). J gave up 7 bases and V 11 bases, and 14 bases lay outside the gene matches. The CDR3 length is 15 residues. CDR3 DNA: TGTGCCTCCGGGACTAGCGGGACCCGAGGGTTGGAGCAGTACTTC. Its translation is CASGTSGTRGLEQYF.

The chain recombines TRBV7-9 with TRBJ2-2; 7 positions match TRBD1. In germline, CDR1 is SEHNR, CDR2 FQNEAQ (reference sequence). The CDR3 consists of 14 residues. The trim removed 10 bases at V and 4 bases at J, leaving 9 bases unmatched. The CDR3 sequence: CAIPPGQVTGELFF. Written as DNA, the CDR3 is TGTGCCATCCCTCCCGGACAGGTCACCGGGGAGCTGTTTTTT.

The CDR3 nucleotides read TGTGCCAGCAGCAACCCCGCAGGGGGTCCCTCCTACGAGCAGTACTTC. Protein: CASSNPAGGPSYEQYF. This chain connects TRBV6-2 or TRBV6-3 to TRBJ2-7; 7 bases agree with TRBD1. This CDR3 region has 16 residues. Germline lookup yields CDR1 MNHEY and CDR2 SVGEGT. V was clipped by 6 bases and J by 0 bases; unmatched bases: 11.

The chain has TRBV3-1 (or the pseudogene TRBV3-2) and TRBJ1-6, with D hard to call. The CDR3 is 15 residues long. Germline V gene lookup returns CDR1 LGHDT and CDR2 YNNKEL (reference sequence). V was trimmed by 4 bases and J by 0 bases, leaving 7 bases between them. The CDR3 loop is CASSPSSSYNSPLHF. Here the CDR3 DNA reads TGTGCCAGCAGCCCCTCGAGCTCCTATAATTCACCCCTCCACTTT.

This chain uses TRBV28 with TRBJ1-4; weak D call: TRBD1 (5 bases). V was cut by 3 bases and J by 12 bases, with 20 bases left in between. Germline V gives CDR1 MDHEN, CDR2 SYDVKM. The CDR3 consists of 15 residues. CDR3 sequence: CASSFLARRGEELFF. The CDR3, as DNA: TGTGCCAGCAGTTTTCTGGCGCGTCGGGGGGAGGAACTGTTTTTT.

The gene calls are TRBV6-2 or TRBV6-3 and TRBJ2-1, with 10 bases matching TRBD2. The CDR3 totals 14 residues. V dropped 6 bases and J dropped 6; count of bases not matched to a gene: 5. CDR1 MNHEY and CDR2 SVGEGT come from the germline V gene. CDR3 sequence (DNA): TGTGCCAGCAGCCCCGTAGCGGGGGGCAATGAGCAGTTCTTC. It is translated as CASSPVAGGNEQFF.

This clone was seen more than once but under ten times. The rearrangement joins TRBV28 to TRBJ2-2, with D perhaps TRBD2 (6 bases). Germline CDR1 and CDR2: MDHEN and SYDVKM. CDR3 size: 14 residues. The ends were cut back, 9 bases at V and 6 bases at J, with 17 bases in the middle. The CDR3 region is CASGPWDSAGELFF. The CDR3 coding sequence is TGTGCCAGTGGGCCTTGGGACTCCGCCGGGGAGCTGTTTTTT.

This sequence joins TRBV3-1 (or the pseudogene TRBV3-2) and TRBJ1-1; 10 bases line up with TRBD1. J gave up 6 bases and V 2 bases, and 9 bases lay outside the gene matches. The germline gives CDR1 LGHDT, CDR2 YNNKEL (reference sequence). CDR3 length equals 16 residues. The CDR3 nucleotides read TGTGCCAGCAGCCAAAGGACAGGGGGAGTGATGGCTGAAGCTTTCTTT. Encoded protein: CASSQRTGGVMAEAFF.

The rearrangement joins TRBV5-4 to TRBJ1-3; TRBD1 might be the D (5 bases). V was trimmed by 5 bases and J by 0 bases, leaving 15 bases between them. Looked up from germline, CDR1 is SGHNT and CDR2 is YYREEE (reference sequence). The CDR3 runs 16 residues. The CDR3 coding sequence is TGTGCCAGCAGTTACGACAGAAAGAGCTCTGGAAACACCATATATTTT. Translated: CASSYDRKSSGNTIYF.

This clone was observed once. V usage is TRBV29-1 and J usage is TRBJ2-7; tentative D call: TRBD2 (6 bases). The germline V gene has CDR1 SQVTM and CDR2 ANQGSEA. The CDR3 loop spans 13 amino acids. V lost 6 bases, J lost 3 bases, and 15 bases lay in between. The CDR3 spells CSVGGVGGYEQYF. CDR3 DNA sequence: TGCAGCGTCGGGGGAGTCGGGGGCTACGAGCAGTACTTC.

The chain has TRBV28 and TRBJ1-2; D unclear. Looked up from germline, CDR1 is MDHEN and CDR2 is SYDVKM. The CDR3 covers 13 residues. V was pared by 1 base and J by 3 bases, with 6 bases between. CDR3 nucleotide sequence: TGTGCCAGCAGTTTATTAATCTACTATGGCTACACCTTC. Translation gives CASSLLIYYGYTF.

The gene calls are TRBV5-5 and TRBJ1-6, with TRBD1 as a possible D gene (6 bases). The CDR3 length is 16 residues. V was cut by 4 bases and J by 2 bases, with 13 bases left in between. In germline, CDR1 is SGHKS, CDR2 YYEKEE (reference sequence). In nucleotides, the CDR3 is TGTGCCAGCAGCGGTCACAGGGAACCCTATAATTCACCCCTCCACTTT. Amino acid sequence: CASSGHREPYNSPLHF.

The chain has TRBV7-3 and TRBJ2-6; perhaps TRBD1 as D (5 bases). Trimming cost V 3 bases and J 1 base, with 7 bases left between them. Germline V gene sequence: CDR1 SGHTA, CDR2 FQGTGA. The CDR3 is made up of 15 amino acids. The CDR3 sequence: CASSFRGSGANVLTF. CDR3 sequence (DNA): TGTGCCAGCAGCTTTAGGGGTTCTGGGGCCAACGTCCTGACTTTC.

V usage is TRBV4-3 and J usage is TRBJ2-2, with D perhaps TRBD1 (5 bases). This CDR3 is built from 15 residues. Germline V CDR1 and CDR2: LGHNA, YSLEER. With 1 base removed from V and 5 bases from J, the gap between germline ends came to 11 bases. The DNA of the CDR3 is TGCGCCAGCAGCCAAGGGGGTGGGGCGACCGGGGAGCTGTTTTTT. It specifies CASSQGGGATGELFF.

The rearrangement joins TRBV19 to TRBJ2-7, with D possibly matching TRBD1 (5 bases). Germline values: CDR1 LNHDA, CDR2 SQIVND (reference sequence). V lost 3 bases and J 1 base, leaving 13 bases between the germline ends. CDR3 length: 15 residues. The chain's CDR3 is CASSIVGGASYEQYF. In DNA, the CDR3 is TGTGCCAGTAGTATCGTAGGTGGGGCATCCTACGAGCAGTACTTC.

This clone occurred once. The chain employs TRBV6-4 and TRBJ1-5; D gene ambiguous. Germline V gene sequence: CDR1 MRHNA, CDR2 SNTAGT. The CDR3 runs 13 residues. V lost 2 bases to trimming and J lost 11 bases, with 13 bases between them. The CDR3 sequence is CASSDNTEGAQHF. In nucleotides, the CDR3 is TGTGCCAGCAGTGACAACACTGAAGGAGCCCAGCATTTT.

The chain recombines TRBV4-1 with TRBJ2-7, with TRBD2 matching over 9 bases. From germline, CDR1 is MGHRA and CDR2 YSYEKL. The CDR3 length is 14 residues. Losses at the gene ends were 0 bases for V and 5 bases for J; bases not matched to a gene: 2. CDR3 loop: CASSQDGTSNEQYF. The DNA for the CDR3 is TGCGCCAGCAGCCAAGACGGGACTAGCAACGAGCAGTACTTC.

This sequence joins TRBV11-1 and TRBJ2-3; TRBD1 is a possible D gene (5 bases). The ends were cut back, 2 bases at V and 6 bases at J, with 12 bases in the middle. The length of the CDR3 is 14 residues. Per germline, CDR1 SGHAT and CDR2 FQDESV (reference sequence). The CDR3 here is CASSLNQGSDTQYF. In nucleotides, the CDR3 is TGTGCCAGCAGCTTAAACCAGGGATCGGATACGCAGTATTTT.

The chain employs TRBV19 and TRBJ2-7, with D perhaps TRBD2 (6 bases). The CDR3 has 14 amino acids. V lost 5 bases, J lost 3 bases, and 14 bases lay in between. Germline V gene lookup returns CDR1 LNHDA and CDR2 SQIVND (reference sequence). The CDR3 spells CASSGSSEHYEQYF. In nucleotides, the CDR3 is TGTGCCAGTAGTGGTTCTAGCGAACACTACGAGCAGTACTTC.